Shown below are 15 T cell receptor beta chains from a single sample sequenced in a study of identical twins. MiXCR, applied by TCRdb to the 5' RACE reads, yields one record per CDR3 protein. The table includes 250,000 to 300,000 distinct CDR3 sequences, roughly 8.6% detected once. The same sample was also used in a study of yellow fever vaccine responses in identical twins.

Specimen: CD8+ T cells sorted from blood. Source of these receptors: a woman aged 18-29 years in good health.

The chain has TRBV30 and TRBJ1-2, with 7 bases aligning to TRBD1. The germline V gene encodes CDR1 GTSNPN and CDR2 SVGIG (reference sequence). This CDR3 is 15 amino acids long. Trimming took 0 bases from V and 4 from J; bases not matched to a gene: 8. For the CDR3, the DNA is TGTGCCTGGAGTGTAGAGGGACAGACGTTCTATGGCTACACCTTC. This encodes CAWSVEGQTFYGYTF.

This clonotype has ten or more counts. The V gene is TRBV12-3 or TRBV12-4, the J gene TRBJ2-1; 8 positions agree with TRBD2. The CDR3 totals 14 residues. The V gene end was trimmed by 5 bases and the J gene end by 4 bases; junction bases not matched to a gene: 4. CDR3 region: CASSPPGGYNEQFF. CDR3 nucleotide sequence: TGTGCCAGCAGTCCCCCGGGGGGGTACAATGAGCAGTTCTTC.

Only a few counts were recorded for this clonotype. The V and J genes are TRBV7-2 and TRBJ2-3; 9 nucleotides agree with TRBD2. J lost 6 bases, V lost 6 bases, and 10 bases had no gene match. The germline CDR1 and CDR2 sequences are SGHTA and FQGNSA. CDR3 size: 15 residues. CDR3 protein: CASRPVVAGEDTQYF. The CDR3 bases are TGTGCCAGCAGGCCCGTGGTAGCGGGAGAGGATACGCAGTATTTT.

This clonotype showed up just a few times. CDR3: CASSTRDRALDEQYF. CDR3 in DNA: TGTGCCAGTAGTACCCGGGACAGGGCTTTGGACGAGCAGTACTTC. The chain uses TRBV19 and TRBJ2-7; 9 bases align to TRBD1. Trimming cost V 4 bases and J 5 bases; bases outside gene matches: 9. From germline, CDR1 is LNHDA and CDR2 SQIVND (reference sequence). The CDR3 covers 15 residues.

This clonotype was counted at least ten times. The chain joins TRBV28 to TRBJ1-1; 10 bases align to TRBD1. This CDR3 has 16 residues. V was clipped by 5 bases and J by 3 bases; unmatched bases: 9. The germline gives CDR1 MDHEN, CDR2 SYDVKM. The CDR3 spells CASSPLTGGVDTEAFF. The CDR3 coding sequence is TGTGCCAGCAGTCCTCTGACAGGGGGCGTCGACACTGAAGCTTTCTTT.

This clonotype was found a few times. The chain combines TRBV18 with TRBJ2-1; 7 nucleotides agree with TRBD2. J lost 8 bases, V lost 3 bases, and 7 bases had no gene match. Germline V CDR1 and CDR2: KGHSH, LQKENI. CDR3 size: 14 residues. CDR3: CASSPQESGDEQFF. In DNA, the CDR3 is TGTGCCAGCTCACCCCAGGAAAGCGGGGATGAGCAGTTCTTC.

The V call is TRBV7-3, the J call TRBJ2-1; 9 bases match TRBD2. Germline V gene sequence: CDR1 SGHTA, CDR2 FQGTGA. Trimming cost V 2 bases and J 0 bases; bases outside gene matches: 5. This CDR3 is built from 17 residues. Here the CDR3 DNA reads TGTGCCAGCAGCTTAGGCGGGGGGGGGAGCTCCTACAATGAGCAGTTCTTC. Translated: CASSLGGGGSSYNEQFF.

This clonotype turned up a few times. The V and J genes are TRBV29-1 and TRBJ2-5; TRBD1 or TRBD2 may be the D gene (5 bases each). The V end was cut by 3 bases, the J end by 2 bases, with 16 bases between. Germline CDR1 and CDR2: SQVTM and ANQGSEA. CDR3 length: 15 amino acids. The CDR3 DNA follows: TGCAGCGTTGACCTCTATCCCGGGGCACAAGAGACCCAGTACTTC. Translation: CSVDLYPGAQETQYF.

This clonotype was recorded a few times. The chain uses TRBV20-1 and TRBJ1-4, with TRBD1 identical over 8 bases. This CDR3 is 14 amino acids long. V shed 2 bases and J 5 bases; nucleotides not matched to a gene: 4. Germline CDR1 is DFQATT and CDR2 is SNEGSKA (reference sequence). CDR3 residues: CSARTGQGNEKLFF. CDR3 nucleotide sequence: TGCAGTGCTAGAACTGGACAGGGAAATGAAAAACTGTTTTTT.

This clonotype was observed a handful of times. This sequence joins TRBV7-2 and TRBJ2-3; a weak D match, TRBD1 (6 bases). This CDR3 has 17 residues. Germline V lookup: CDR1 SGHTA, CDR2 FQGNSA. The V end lost 5 bases, the J end lost 0 bases, and 18 bases lay between the germline ends. CDR3 in amino acids: CASSPGQIQTSTDTQYF. DNA for the CDR3: TGTGCCAGCAGCCCCGGACAGATTCAGACTAGCACAGATACGCAGTATTTT.

This clonotype was seen at least ten times. The V call is TRBV6-2 or TRBV6-3, the J call TRBJ2-5; perhaps TRBD1 as D (5 bases). Trimming removed 2 bases from V and 4 bases from J, with 5 bases in between. The CDR3 spans 12 residues. Per germline, CDR1 MNHEY and CDR2 SVGEGT. CDR3 sequence reads: CASSYRGETQYF. In DNA form, the CDR3 reads TGTGCCAGCAGTTACAGGGGAGAGACCCAGTACTTC.

The rearrangement uses TRBV6-2 or TRBV6-3 and TRBJ1-1, with D perhaps matching TRBD1 (5 bases). The CDR3 sequence is 14 residues long. V was trimmed by 2 bases and J by 5 bases, leaving 12 bases between them. CDR1 and CDR2 (germline): MNHEY, SVGEGT. The CDR3 DNA reads as TGTGCCAGCAGTTACAGGGGAATTTGGACTGAAGCTTTCTTT. Protein sequence: CASSYRGIWTEAFF.

This clonotype came up a few times. The rearrangement uses TRBV11-3 and TRBJ2-1; 7 positions agree with TRBD2. Germline lookup yields CDR1 SGHNT and CDR2 YENEEA. V lost 3 bases, J lost 8 bases, and 10 bases stayed unmatched. This CDR3 contains 15 residues. Here the CDR3 reads CASSLRGGPVDEQFF. The CDR3, as DNA: TGTGCCAGCAGCTTGCGCGGGGGACCGGTCGATGAGCAGTTCTTC. Complete variable domain (other parts from reference TRBV11-3 and TRBJ2-1): EAGVVQSPRYKIIEKKQPVAFWCNPISGHNTLYWYLQNLGQGPELLIRYENEEAVDDSQLPKDRFSAERLKGVDSTLKIQPAELGDSAVYLCASSLRGGPVDEQFFGPGTRLTVL.

The CDR3 region is CASSFGATNEQFF. The CDR3 DNA reads as TGTGCCAGCAGTTTTGGAGCGACGAATGAGCAGTTCTTC. The V and J genes are TRBV27 and TRBJ2-1; D not certain. Trimming pared 3 bases from V and 7 bases from J, leaving 10 bases between. CDR3 length: 13 residues. Germline V lookup: CDR1 MNHEY, CDR2 SMNVEV (reference sequence).

This clonotype showed up just a few times. The gene calls are TRBV5-1 and TRBJ2-1; 10 nucleotides match TRBD2. The CDR3 is 17 amino acids. V gave up 0 bases and J gave up 2 bases; unmatched junction bases: 5. Germline V gene lookup returns CDR1 SGHRS and CDR2 YFSETQ. CDR3: CASSLVGTSVTYNEQFF. In DNA form, the CDR3 reads TGCGCCAGCAGCTTGGTGGGGACTAGCGTCACCTACAATGAGCAGTTCTTC.